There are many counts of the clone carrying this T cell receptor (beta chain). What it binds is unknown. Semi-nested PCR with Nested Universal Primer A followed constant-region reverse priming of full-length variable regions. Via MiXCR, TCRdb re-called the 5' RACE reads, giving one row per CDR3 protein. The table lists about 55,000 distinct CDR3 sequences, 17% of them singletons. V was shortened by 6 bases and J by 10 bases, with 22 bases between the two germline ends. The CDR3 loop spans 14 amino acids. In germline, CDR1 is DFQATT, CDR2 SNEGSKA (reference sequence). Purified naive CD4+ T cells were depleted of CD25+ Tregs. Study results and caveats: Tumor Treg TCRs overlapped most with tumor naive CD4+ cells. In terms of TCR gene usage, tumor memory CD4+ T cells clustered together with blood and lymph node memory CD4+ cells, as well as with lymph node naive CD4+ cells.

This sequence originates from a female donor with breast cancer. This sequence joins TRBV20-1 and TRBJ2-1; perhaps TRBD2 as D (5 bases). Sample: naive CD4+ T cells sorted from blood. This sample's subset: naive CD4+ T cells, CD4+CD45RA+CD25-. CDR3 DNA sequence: TGCAGTGCCGGGGAAGTTCGGTTAGGAGCGGAGCAGTTCTTC. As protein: CSAGEVRLGAEQFF.